This passage covers 14 T cell receptor beta chains from one sample sequenced in a study of read filtering for tumor transcriptome and immune sequencing. The library was built from about 400 ng RNA with molecular barcoded adaptors for alpha/delta and beta/gamma chains. TCRdb recomputed calls from the reads with MiXCR, one row per CDR3 protein. The repertoire includes roughly 68,000 distinct CDR3 sequences, more than 11% of them detected once, and 45% to 50% sits in the top ten. The sequenced sample consisted of a population of CD138-negative cells sorted from bone marrow. The receptors here all came from a donor at least 40 years old with multiple myeloma.

This clonotype was seen only a few times. This chain links TRBV13 with TRBJ2-5; possibly TRBD1 for D (6 bases). V lost 1 base and J lost 7, with 16 bases in between. The CDR3 has 15 residues. The germline CDR1 and CDR2 sequences are PRHDT and FYEKMQ (reference sequence). CDR3 sequence (DNA): TGTGCCAGCAGCTTAGAACAGGGCCTCGGGACGACCCAGTACTTC. Its protein is CASSLEQGLGTTQYF.

Concerning this clonotype: This may come from a read error, since a much larger clone is one base off. This rearrangement joins TRBV28 to TRBJ2-7; D call uncertain. This CDR3 is built from 13 residues. The germline gives CDR1 MDHEN, CDR2 SYDVKM. V gave up 7 bases and J gave up 3 bases, with 13 bases separating them. The CDR3 region is CASNLVANYEQYF. The DNA for the CDR3 is TGTGCCAGCAATTTGGTGGCGAACTACGAGCAGTACTTC.

Comment on this clonotype: The CDR3 does not close with the conserved phenylalanine or tryptophan, likely indicating a read error. CDR3 coding DNA: TGTGCCAGCAGCTTGGATGCTAACACTGAAGCTTTCTCT. Residues: CASSLDANTEAFS. This chain uses TRBV7-8 with TRBJ1-1; D unclear. The CDR3 has 13 residues. Germline V gene sequence: CDR1 SGHVS, CDR2 FQNEAQ. V shed 3 bases and J shed 2 bases, with 7 bases lying between them.

This clonotype occurred many times. The chain's CDR3 is CASSAIGNRTGELFF. The CDR3 DNA sequence: TGTGCCAGCAGTGCCATCGGGAACAGAACCGGGGAGCTGTTTTTT. This chain joins TRBV12-3 or TRBV12-4 and TRBJ2-2; perhaps TRBD2 as D (5 bases). This CDR3 has 15 amino acids. Between the trimmed V and J ends, which lost 5 bases and 5 bases, there was a span of 15 bases.

This clonotype was recorded a few times. The gene calls are TRBV6-6 and TRBJ2-1, with D tentatively TRBD2 (5 bases). The V and J ends lost 2 bases and 5 bases respectively, with 7 bases between them. This CDR3 contains 13 residues. The germline V gene encodes CDR1 MNHNY and CDR2 SVGAGI (reference sequence). CDR3 sequence reads: CASSYLANNEQFF. Here the CDR3 DNA reads TGTGCCAGCAGTTACCTAGCCAACAATGAGCAGTTCTTC.

This clonotype was seen repeatedly, ten times or more. The CDR3 here is CSVEENTGPETQYF. The DNA of the CDR3 is TGCAGCGTTGAAGAGAACACGGGCCCAGAGACCCAGTACTTC. The chain combines TRBV29-1 with TRBJ2-5; D unresolved. The CDR3 length is 14 residues. The V gene lost 0 bases and the J gene lost 4 bases, with 12 bases spanning the gap. Germline CDR1 SQVTM, CDR2 ANQGSEA.

This clonotype came up many times. The chain carries TRBV18 and TRBJ1-1; 8 nucleotides line up with TRBD1. CDR3 length: 15 amino acids. Germline assignment: CDR1 KGHSH and CDR2 LQKENI. V shed 2 bases, J shed 4 bases, and the junction held 6 bases outside the gene matches. CDR3 coding DNA: TGTGCCAGCTCACCATGGAACAGGGGGGCCACTGAAGCTTTCTTT. This sequence encodes CASSPWNRGATEAFF.

This sequence joins TRBV7-3 and TRBJ1-1; D is perhaps TRBD1 (5 bases). Germline CDR1 SGHTA, CDR2 FQGTGA. The V end was cut by 1 base, the J end by 5 bases, with 8 bases between. The CDR3 runs 13 residues. The CDR3: CASSLMRGTEAFF. The CDR3 DNA sequence: TGTGCCAGCAGCTTAATGCGGGGGACTGAAGCTTTCTTT.

This clonotype has ten or more counts. This chain joins TRBV12-3 or TRBV12-4 and TRBJ2-1; D may be TRBD1 (6 bases). This CDR3 is built from 15 residues. Deletions cut 5 bases from V and 4 bases from J, with 15 bases between. The CDR3 reads CASSVLLGGYNEQFF. CDR3 nucleotides: TGTGCCAGCAGTGTACTCCTAGGGGGTTACAATGAGCAGTTCTTC.

This clonotype was recorded many times. The V gene is TRBV9, the J gene TRBJ2-7, with D tentatively TRBD2 (6 bases). V lost 0 bases, J lost 1 base, and 8 bases lay in between. From germline, CDR1 is SGDLS and CDR2 YYNGEE. This CDR3 has 14 residues. CDR3 nucleotides: TGTGCCAGCAGCGTAGGCGGGAATTCCTACGAGCAGTACTTC. It is translated as CASSVGGNSYEQYF. Using reference TRBV9 and TRBJ2-7 for the parts outside the CDR3, the full variable domain is DSGVTQTPKHLITATGQRVTLRCSPRSGDLSVYWYQQSLDQGLQFLIQYYNGEERAKGNILERFSAQQFPDLHSELNLSSLELGDSALYFCASSVGGNSYEQYFGPGTRLTVT.

The V call is TRBV7-2, the J call TRBJ1-4, with no clear D. CDR3 length equals 15 residues. V lost 5 bases to trimming and J lost 8 bases, with 18 bases between them. Germline-derived CDR1 and CDR2 are SGHTA and FQGNSA. The CDR3 is CASSLRMGGSEKLFF. The CDR3 nucleotides read TGTGCCAGCAGCCTTAGGATGGGAGGGAGCGAAAAACTGTTTTTT.

This clonotype was recorded once. At one boundary the junction diverges from the germline segment, which might be a read error. This rearrangement joins TRBV10-3 to TRBJ2-7; D might be TRBD2 (5 bases). Germline V gene data show CDR1 as ENHRY and CDR2 as SYGVKD. The CDR3 is 13 residues long. The CDR3 DNA follows: TGCGCCATCAGTGAATCCGGGGCCTACGAGCAGTACTTC. Protein product: CAISESGAYEQYF.

The table lists this clonotype with many counts. This sequence joins TRBV7-2 and TRBJ1-1; D remains unclear. The V end was cut by 1 base, the J end by 0 bases, with 9 bases between. CDR1 and CDR2 (germline): SGHTA, FQGNSA. The CDR3 consists of 15 residues. Written as DNA, the CDR3 is TGTGCCAGCAGCTTAGGTGCAGTTATGAACACTGAAGCTTTCTTT. Amino acid sequence: CASSLGAVMNTEAFF. Together with reference TRBV7-2 and TRBJ1-1, the CDR3 gives the full variable domain: GAGVSQSPSNKVTEKGKDVELRCDPISGHTALYWYRQSLGQGLEFLIYFQGNSAPDKSGLPSDRFSAERTGGSVSTLTIQRTQQEDSAVYLCASSLGAVMNTEAFFGQGTRLTVV.

This clonotype was picked up many times. This chain links TRBV29-1 with TRBJ2-1; 8 bases fit TRBD2. Germline CDR1 is SQVTM and CDR2 is ANQGSEA. The V gene end was trimmed by 6 bases and the J gene end by 0 bases; junction bases not matched to a gene: 10. The CDR3 has 16 amino acids. Written as DNA, the CDR3 is TGCAGCGTAGCGGGGGTGGTAATAAGCTCCTACAATGAGCAGTTCTTC. It codes for CSVAGVVISSYNEQFF.